The source of this T cell receptor (beta chain) is a study of blood T cell repertoires in COVID-19. In the study overall: Spain, Italy and the United States supplied samples that represented acute and convalescent COVID-19. From T cells, B-cell-depleted T cells, or PBMCs came the material, which was cDNA or gDNA.

Per the germline V gene, CDR1 is KGHSH and CDR2 is LQKENI. The CDR3 totals 16 residues. Trimming took off 2 bases at V and 0 bases at J, with 11 bases between the two ends. Authors' processing steps: The assay estimated nucleated cells by amplifying reference gene primers. Sequenced by immunoSEQ multiplex PCR; TCRdb stores in-frame clones only, minus some. V and J calls and clone size are those listed in that table; D and trimming were worked out from the DNA. The sample consists of 100,000 to 150,000 clones, roughly 80% of them appearing once. The rearrangement uses TRBV18 and TRBJ1-3; D not certain. Material: peripheral blood. The clonotype originates from a human donor in a cohort sampled during active COVID-19. The CDR3 DNA follows: TGTGCCAGCTCACCAGTCCGCGGAGGCTCTGGAAACACCATATATTTT. It translates to CASSPVRGGSGNTIYF.